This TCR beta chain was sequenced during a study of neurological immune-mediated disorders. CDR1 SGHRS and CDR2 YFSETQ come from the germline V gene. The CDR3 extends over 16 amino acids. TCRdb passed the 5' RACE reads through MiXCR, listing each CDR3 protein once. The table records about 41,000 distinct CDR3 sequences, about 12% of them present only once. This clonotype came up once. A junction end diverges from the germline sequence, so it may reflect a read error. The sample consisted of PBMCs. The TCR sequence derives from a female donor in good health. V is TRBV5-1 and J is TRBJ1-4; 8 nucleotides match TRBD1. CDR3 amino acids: CVSSDAPGQAYEKLFF. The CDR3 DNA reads TGCGTCAGCAGCGACGCACCGGGACAGGCGTATGAAAAACTGTTTTTT.